One T cell receptor (beta chain) is described in this entry. V lost 0 bases and J 0 bases, leaving 10 bases between the germline ends. CDR3 length: 15 residues. Germline V gives CDR1 DFQATT, CDR2 SNEGSKA (reference sequence). The data are from a study of tumor and adjacent non-tumor tissue in lung cancer. The overall study: Aged about 30 to 85 years, patients included more than nine men and five or six women with stage I to III disease.

A modified ARM-PCR protocol with three rounds of nested PCR amplified TCRbeta. TCRdb itself ran the multiplex PCR reads through MiXCR, one entry per CDR3 protein. The table includes more than 75,000 distinct CDR3 sequences, over 80% detected once. No cell sorting was done before RNA was extracted from the tissue. The genes are TRBV20-1 and TRBJ2-3; D uncertain. This clonotype was sampled from a woman aged 50 to 60 with non-small cell lung cancer. The sequencing input was lung tumor tissue. CDR3 sequence: CSARDSNGSTDTQYF. As DNA, the CDR3 is TGCAGTGCTAGAGATTCGAACGGTAGCACAGATACGCAGTATTTT.